The 30 T cell receptor beta chains listed next were all sequenced from one sample in a study of T-cell reconstitution after alpha-beta-depleted transplantation in children (dated by TCRdb to about 2016). The library relied on PCR. The sequencer was an Illumina HiSeq 2500. To normalize quantification of the TCRbeta repertoire, the TCR libraries were built with molecular barcoding that relied on unique molecular identifiers. Using fastp trimming at Q25 and MiXCR clonotype assembly, TCRdb reanalyzed the public sequencing data and kept in-frame beta chains. Rows with one shared CDR3 protein collapse into an entry with the most common genes and DNA. Across this sample there are approximately 200,000 distinct CDR3 sequences, with 13% to 15% seen only once. Jointly, the top ten make up roughly 13% of the sample. Sequenced here: PBMCs from the stem cell graft donor, sampled from the stem cell graft. The receptor source for this set is a human donor who donated a stem cell graft to a child with acute lymphoblastic leukemia.

This clonotype occurred a few times. The chain uses TRBV2 and TRBJ2-3; TRBD2 agrees at 13 bases. J gave up 6 bases and V 1 base, and 1 base lay outside the gene matches. Germline CDR1 is SNHLY and CDR2 is FYNNEI. This CDR3 region has 15 residues. CDR3 sequence reads: CASSEETSGRDTQYF. CDR3 bases: TGTGCCAGCAGTGAAGAGACTAGCGGGAGGGATACGCAGTATTTT. Drawing the rest from reference TRBV2 and TRBJ2-3, the complete variable domain is EPEVTQTPSHQVTQMGQEVILRCVPISNHLYFYWYRQILGQKVEFLVSFYNNEISEKSEIFDDQFSVERPDGSNFTLKIRSTKLEDSAMYFCASSEETSGRDTQYFGPGTRLTVL.

The sample holds many counts of this clonotype. J is TRBJ1-2 and V is TRBV5-1; TRBD1 is a possible D gene (6 bases). Germline V gene sequence: CDR1 SGHRS, CDR2 YFSETQ. This CDR3 is built from 15 residues. The V and J ends lost 4 bases and 2 bases respectively, with 15 bases between them. The CDR3 DNA is TGCGCCAGCAGCCCCCGCTACAGGGTCAACTATGGCTACACCTTC. It specifies CASSPRYRVNYGYTF.

This clonotype has at least ten counts. This chain joins TRBV4-1 and TRBJ2-3; 11 bases agree with TRBD2. Trimming at V came to 1 base and at J to 2 bases, leaving 17 bases not matched to a gene. The CDR3 runs to 21 residues. Germline lookup yields CDR1 MGHRA and CDR2 YSYEKL. Written as DNA, the CDR3 is TGCGCCAGCAGCCAAGCCCGATTTAGTAGCGGGAGGGCCGGGGTCACAGATACGCAGTATTTT. Amino acid sequence: CASSQARFSSGRAGVTDTQYF.

This clonotype was recorded at least ten times. The chain carries TRBV11-2 and TRBJ2-7, with D perhaps matching TRBD2 (6 bases). The CDR3 length is 13 residues. V was cut by 5 bases and J by 3 bases, with 11 bases left in between. Germline loops: CDR1 SGHAT, CDR2 FQNNGV. CDR3 protein: CASSPTRNYEQYF. The CDR3 DNA reads as TGTGCCAGCAGCCCGACTAGAAACTACGAGCAGTACTTC.

This clonotype has a handful of counts. The chain employs TRBV20-1 and TRBJ2-1; 10 bases align to TRBD2. The CDR3 has 17 residues. The ends lost 0 bases at V and 6 bases at J; junction bases unmatched: 11. Germline V gene data show CDR1 as DFQATT and CDR2 as SNEGSKA (reference sequence). CDR3 sequence (DNA): TGCAGTGCTAGAGATAGGACTAGCGGCAGTGGATTCAATGAGCAGTTCTTC. Its translation: CSARDRTSGSGFNEQFF.

The chain couples TRBV30 to TRBJ2-6; D call uncertain. Between the trimmed V and J ends, which lost 0 bases and 0 bases, there was a span of 6 bases. The CDR3 length is 15 residues. Germline V lookup: CDR1 GTSNPN, CDR2 SVGIG (reference sequence). For the CDR3, the DNA is TGTGCCTGGAGTGTAGGATTCTCTGGGGCCAACGTCCTGACTTTC. It is translated as CAWSVGFSGANVLTF.

About this clonotype: A much larger clone lies one base from this, so it may be a read error. The chain is built from TRBV5-1 and TRBJ2-7; D is undetermined. The germline V gene has CDR1 SGHRS and CDR2 YFSETQ. The CDR3 spans 13 residues. CDR3 loop: CASSTAASYDQYF. The CDR3 nucleotides read TGCGCCAGCTCCACGGCAGCCTCCTACGACCAGTACTTC.

V usage is TRBV19 and J usage is TRBJ2-1; the D gene is possibly TRBD1 (6 bases). V lost 3 bases, J lost 6 bases, and 15 bases lay in between. This CDR3 has 15 residues. Per germline, CDR1 LNHDA and CDR2 SQIVND (reference sequence). In DNA form, the CDR3 reads TGTGCCAGTAGTATGCGGGTGGGGGCCTCCAATGAGCAGTTCTTC. Translation: CASSMRVGASNEQFF.

This clonotype was observed at least ten times. This rearrangement joins TRBV7-9 to TRBJ1-2; tentatively, D is TRBD1 (5 bases). Germline CDR1 SEHNR, CDR2 FQNEAQ (reference sequence). The CDR3 is 17 residues long. V was clipped by 8 bases and J by 2 bases, with 24 bases between them. The CDR3 DNA sequence: TGTGCCAGCTACAACGAAGCCCGGTGGGGCAGGAACTATGGCTACACCTTC. Residues: CASYNEARWGRNYGYTF.

At least ten counts were recorded for this clonotype. V is TRBV28 and J is TRBJ2-2, with D tentatively TRBD1 or TRBD2 (7 bases each). This CDR3 is 15 amino acids long. CDR1 and CDR2 from the germline V gene are MDHEN and SYDVKM. V dropped 6 bases and J dropped 5 bases, with 16 bases sitting between them. In DNA form, the CDR3 reads TGTGCCAGCAGCCTCGACAGGGAGGGAACCGGGGAGCTGTTTTTT. Encoded protein: CASSLDREGTGELFF.

There are many counts of this clonotype. The chain links TRBV4-2 to TRBJ1-4; D possibly corresponds to TRBD1 (5 bases). CDR1 and CDR2 from the germline V gene are LGHNA and YNFKEQ. Trimming stripped 1 base from V and 5 bases from J, with 5 bases between. This CDR3 is built from 13 residues. The CDR3 loop is CASSQAGNEKLFF. DNA for the CDR3: TGTGCCAGCAGCCAAGCAGGGAATGAAAAACTGTTTTTT.

In this sample, this clonotype turned up many times. The chain employs TRBV2 and TRBJ2-7; 9 bases are a match to TRBD1. The CDR3 extends over 15 amino acids. Trimming cost V 3 bases and J 7 bases; bases outside gene matches: 10. CDR1 and CDR2 (germline): SNHLY, FYNNEI. The CDR3 coding sequence is TGTGCCAGCAGTGAGATCGGGACAGGGTCTAGGGAGCAGTACTTC. This sequence encodes CASSEIGTGSREQYF.

The CDR3 reads CSARVPGASVLSGANVLTF. In nucleotides, the CDR3 is TGCAGTGCTAGAGTTCCGGGGGCCTCTGTACTTTCTGGGGCCAACGTCCTGACTTTC. J is TRBJ2-6 and V is TRBV20-1, with D perhaps TRBD1 or TRBD2 (6 bases each). From germline, CDR1 is DFQATT and CDR2 SNEGSKA (reference sequence). The CDR3 runs 19 residues. Trimming shortened V by 1 base and J by 1 base, and 20 bases separated the two germline ends.

As concerns this clonotype: This could be a read error, since a much larger clone is one nucleotide away. This chain uses TRBV12-3 or TRBV12-4 with TRBJ2-2; D tentatively reads TRBD1 or TRBD2 (6 bases each). CDR3 length equals 15 residues. CDR3 region: CASSLRGANTVELFF. Written as DNA, the CDR3 is TGTGCCAGCAGTTTAAGGGGGGCGAACACCGTGGAGCTGTTTTTT.

This clonotype was recorded at least ten times. This sequence joins TRBV5-1 and TRBJ2-1; 8 positions agree with TRBD2. CDR1 and CDR2 from the germline V gene are SGHRS and YFSETQ. This CDR3 contains 15 residues. Trimming removed 5 bases from V and 3 bases from J; junction bases left unmatched: 7. As DNA, the CDR3 is TGCGCCAGCAGGACCGGGACTAGTGACTACAATGAGCAGTTCTTC. As protein: CASRTGTSDYNEQFF.

In this sample, this clonotype turned up many times. The V gene is TRBV27, the J gene TRBJ2-3; 9 nucleotides match TRBD2. CDR3 size: 16 residues. In germline, CDR1 is MNHEY, CDR2 SMNVEV (reference sequence). J gave up 7 bases and V 1 base, and 9 bases lay outside the gene matches. The CDR3 is CASSLWREGQEYTQYF. In DNA, the CDR3 is TGTGCCAGCAGTTTATGGCGGGAGGGCCAGGAATATACGCAGTATTTT.

This clonotype was observed at least ten times. The chain has TRBV12-3 or TRBV12-4 and TRBJ2-7, with 8 bases matching TRBD1. The CDR3 has 15 residues. V shed 6 bases and J 1 base; nucleotides not matched to a gene: 8. CDR3 coding DNA: TGTGCCAGCAGCTTGACAGGGGCCGGTTCCTACGAGCAGTACTTC. Encoded protein: CASSLTGAGSYEQYF.

This clonotype was seen at least ten times. The chain is built from TRBV12-3 or TRBV12-4 and TRBJ2-1, with D maybe TRBD1 (5 bases). The CDR3 spans 14 residues. V shed 3 bases and J shed 5 bases, with 11 bases lying between them. CDR3 residues: CASSLGQGNNEQFF. The DNA for the CDR3 is TGTGCCAGCAGTTTGGGTCAGGGTAACAATGAGCAGTTCTTC.

The chain uses TRBV3-1 and TRBJ1-1, with D hard to call. V dropped 0 bases and J dropped 8 bases, with 13 bases sitting between them. CDR1 is LGHDT, CDR2 YNNKEL, per germline (reference sequence). CDR3 size: 14 residues. In DNA form, the CDR3 reads TGTGCCAGCAGCCAAGATGCTGTAATTCAGGAAGCTTTCTTT. Its translation: CASSQDAVIQEAFF. The full variable domain, its missing parts supplied by reference TRBV3-1 and TRBJ1-1, is DTAVSQTPKYLVTQMGNDKSIKCEQNLGHDTMYWYKQDSKKFLKIMFSYNNKELIINETVPNRFSPKSPDKAHLNLHINSLELGDSAVYFCASSQDAVIQEAFFGQGTRLTVV.

This clonotype was seen ten or more times. V and J are TRBV5-1 and TRBJ2-7; 8 bases fit TRBD2. Germline V gene sequence: CDR1 SGHRS, CDR2 YFSETQ. This CDR3 is built from 15 residues. Trimming removed 4 bases from V and 2 bases from J; junction bases left unmatched: 8. This chain's CDR3 is CASSQAGVIPYEQYF. CDR3 DNA: TGCGCCAGCAGCCAAGCGGGAGTCATTCCCTACGAGCAGTACTTC.

In nucleotides, the CDR3 is TGTGCCAGCAGTCGGACAGGGGAGCAGGAGACCCAGTACTTC. This translates into CASSRTGEQETQYF. The chain uses TRBV12-3 or TRBV12-4 and TRBJ2-5; 9 nucleotides line up with TRBD1. After removal of 5 bases from V and 5 bases from J, the junction contained 6 bases not matched to a gene. CDR3 size: 14 residues.

The J gene is TRBJ2-2, the V gene TRBV10-3, with D uncertain. The V gene lost 6 bases and the J gene lost 3 bases, with 11 bases spanning the gap. CDR1 and CDR2 from the germline V gene are ENHRY and SYGVKD. The CDR3 is 14 amino acids. The CDR3 loop reads CAISERDDTGELFF. CDR3 coding DNA: TGTGCCATCAGCGAACGCGATGACACCGGGGAGCTGTTTTTT.

A word on this clonotype: Sequence at one end of the junction differs from germline and may be a read error. The chain is built from TRBV20-1 and TRBJ2-5; the match to TRBD2 covers 16 bases. CDR1 is DFQATT and CDR2 is SNEGSKA in the germline V gene (reference sequence). The CDR3 extends over 17 amino acids. The chain's CDR3 is CCARGLAGGPRRETQYF. In nucleotides, the CDR3 is TGCTGTGCTAGGGGACTAGCGGGAGGGCCGAGACGGGAGACCCAGTACTTC.

V usage is TRBV7-9 and J usage is TRBJ1-5; TRBD1 matches 9 bases. The germline V gene encodes CDR1 SEHNR and CDR2 FQNEAQ (reference sequence). This CDR3 is built from 17 residues. V gave up 4 bases and J gave up 5 bases; unmatched junction bases: 12. Here the CDR3 DNA reads TGTGCCAGCAGCTCTAATTGGGGACAGGGTCAACATCAGCCCCAGCATTTT. Translation: CASSSNWGQGQHQPQHF.

This clonotype was detected ten times or more. The gene calls are TRBV29-1 and TRBJ2-7; 11 nucleotides line up with TRBD1. The V gene's germline CDR1 is SQVTM and CDR2 ANQGSEA. The V and J ends lost 6 bases and 4 bases, in that order; junction bases with no gene match: 11. CDR3 size: 15 residues. The CDR3 here is CSVPAGTGGPYEQYF. In DNA form, the CDR3 reads TGCAGCGTACCTGCCGGGACAGGGGGGCCGTACGAGCAGTACTTC.

The sample holds many counts of this clonotype. The V and J genes are TRBV5-4 and TRBJ2-5, with TRBD1 identical over 8 bases. In germline, CDR1 is SGHNT, CDR2 YYREEE (reference sequence). CDR3 length: 15 residues. The trim removed 4 bases at V and 4 bases at J, leaving 9 bases unmatched. CDR3 bases: TGTGCCAGCAGCCCCGGTAGACAGGGGAGAGAGACCCAGTACTTC. Amino acid sequence: CASSPGRQGRETQYF.

This clonotype was observed at least ten times. The chain carries TRBV5-1 and TRBJ1-1; D may be TRBD1 (6 bases). V shed 5 bases and J shed 4 bases, with 15 bases lying between them. The V gene's germline CDR1 is SGHRS and CDR2 YFSETQ. The CDR3 is made up of 14 amino acids. This CDR3 reads CASRPGQSLTEAFF. The CDR3 nucleotides read TGCGCCAGCAGGCCAGGACAGAGCCTCACTGAAGCTTTCTTT.

This clonotype was seen many times. The chain is built from TRBV2 and TRBJ2-1; 14 bases fit TRBD2. The CDR3 extends over 13 amino acids. Trimming removed 7 bases from V and 9 bases from J; junction bases left unmatched: 2. Germline CDR1 and CDR2: SNHLY and FYNNEI. CDR3 region: CASTGLAGGEQFF. In DNA form, the CDR3 reads TGTGCCAGCACCGGACTAGCGGGAGGTGAGCAGTTCTTC.

The chain combines TRBV10-1 with TRBJ1-3; unclear D gene. CDR1 is WNHNN and CDR2 is SYGVQD in the germline V gene (reference sequence). V gave up 2 bases and J gave up 9 bases, with 14 bases separating them. This CDR3 has 14 amino acids. The CDR3 loop is CASSEASGGGTIYF. As DNA, the CDR3 is TGCGCCAGCAGTGAGGCGTCGGGTGGTGGCACCATATATTTT.

This clonotype has a handful of counts. The chain joins TRBV6-5 to TRBJ2-5, with D perhaps matching TRBD1 (5 bases). The length of the CDR3 is 14 residues. Germline lookup yields CDR1 MNHEY and CDR2 SVGAGI. V shed 0 bases and J shed 0 bases, with 5 bases lying between them. The CDR3 reads CASSYSGDQETQYF. Here the CDR3 DNA reads TGTGCCAGCAGTTACTCAGGGGACCAAGAGACCCAGTACTTC.